The 18 T cell receptor delta chains listed next were all sequenced from one sample in a study of gamma-delta T cells after stem cell transplantation. TCRdb reanalysed the RT-PCR reads with CATT. The top ten hold 10% to 15% of the sample, which has 2,200 or so delta-chain clones, approximately 15% seen once. Sequenced input: gamma-delta T cells. The receptors stem from a human donor. It is not recorded whose cells these are; they may come from a transplant donor. This table probably holds off-target reads from a library built for another chain.

This clone appeared a few times. The chain carries TRDV2 and TRDJ1; D possibly corresponds to TRDD2 (5 bases). Germline assignment: CDR1 GEAIGNYY and CDR2 EKD. V lost 3 bases, J lost 1 base, and 17 bases lay in between. This CDR3 has 16 residues. The CDR3 protein is CACDALRPLGTDKLIF. CDR3 coding DNA: TGTGCCTGTGACGCCCTACGCCCCCTTGGCACCGATAAACTCATCTTT.

This clone was observed a handful of times. The chain couples TRDV2 to TRDJ1; D possibly corresponds to TRDD3 (5 bases). The CDR3 length is 14 residues. The germline V gene has CDR1 GEAIGNYY and CDR2 EKD. V was clipped by 0 bases and J by 2 bases, with 9 bases between them. In DNA form, the CDR3 reads TGTGCCTGTGACACCTGGGGACGTACCGATAAACTCATCTTT. It translates to CACDTWGRTDKLIF.

This clone showed up just a few times. The chain links TRDV2 to TRDJ1; 8 bases map to TRDD3. The CDR3 spans 14 residues. CDR1 is GEAIGNYY, CDR2 EKD, per germline. V lost 2 bases and J lost 1; bases outside the gene matches: 2. This chain's CDR3 is CACDNWGATDKLIF. CDR3 bases: TGTGCCTGTGACAACTGGGGGGCCACCGATAAACTCATCTTT.

This clone was seen more than once but under ten times. The rearrangement joins TRDV2 to TRDJ1, with 12 positions matching TRDD3. CDR1 is GEAIGNYY and CDR2 is EKD in the germline V gene. The CDR3 length is 19 residues. With 3 bases clipped from V and 0 bases from J, the junction kept 13 bases outside the gene matches. CDR3 in amino acids: CACDAVLGDTLVYTDKLIF. As DNA, the CDR3 is TGTGCCTGTGACGCTGTACTGGGGGATACCCTTGTGTACACCGATAAACTCATCTTT.

This clone turned up a few times. The J gene is TRDJ1, the V gene TRDV2; possible D gene TRDD3, 6 bases. This CDR3 comprises 14 residues. Trimming stripped 1 base from V and 2 bases from J, with 10 bases between. CDR1 is GEAIGNYY, CDR2 EKD, per germline. The CDR3 DNA follows: TGTGCCTGTGACACTCTCCTGGGGACCGATAAACTCATCTTT. Amino acids: CACDTLLGTDKLIF.

This clone was counted between two and nine times. This sequence is one base from a far larger clone and is likely a read error. V gene TRDV2 combines with J gene TRDJ1; TRDD3 is a possible D gene (5 bases). The closer fit of TRDJ2 to the DNA end suggests the J call may be wrong. The CDR3 sequence is 16 residues long. Germline loops: CDR1 GEAIGNYY, CDR2 EKD. The CDR3 reads CACDTVVRGSTAQLFF. CDR3 sequence (DNA): TGTGCCTGTGACACCGTGGTCCGGGGGTCGACAGCACAACTCTTCTTT.

With respect to this clone: The junction and the germline gene differ at one end; a read error may be behind it. The V call is TRDV2, the J call TRDJ1; 11 bases fit TRDD3. The CDR3 extends over 18 amino acids. The germline V gene has CDR1 GEAIGNYY and CDR2 EKD. In DNA form, the CDR3 reads TGTGCCCGTGACACGGTAGTGGGGGATACGCATAATTCCGATAAACTCATCTTT. Protein sequence: CARDTVVGDTHNSDKLIF.

The V call is TRDV2, the J call TRDJ3, with TRDD3 matching over 9 bases. In germline, CDR1 is GEAIGNYY, CDR2 EKD. Losses at the gene ends were 2 bases for V and 0 bases for J; bases not matched to a gene: 7. This CDR3 contains 19 residues. The CDR3 loop is CACDKVLGDASWDTRQMFF. CDR3 in DNA: TGTGCCTGTGACAAGGTGCTGGGGGATGCCTCCTGGGACACCCGACAGATGTTTTTC.

The chain couples TRDV2 to TRDJ1, with 7 positions matching TRDD3. CDR1 and CDR2 from the germline V gene are GEAIGNYY and EKD. This CDR3 region has 19 residues. V shed 1 base and J 0 bases; nucleotides not matched to a gene: 16. CDR3 DNA: TGTGCCTGTGACACGCTGAATTCTGGGGGCGACCTTTACACCGATAAACTCATCTTT. The encoded protein is CACDTLNSGGDLYTDKLIF.

This clone turned up a few times. The V and J genes are TRDV2 and TRDJ1; 11 bases align to TRDD3. V dropped 0 bases and J dropped 0; count of bases not matched to a gene: 17. The CDR3 is 21 residues long. The V gene's germline CDR1 is GEAIGNYY and CDR2 EKD. The CDR3 DNA reads TGTGCCTGTGACACCGTTCGTCAACTGGGGGATAGAGGGGTGGACACCGATAAACTCATCTTT. This encodes CACDTVRQLGDRGVDTDKLIF.

This clone was counted only a few times. Written as DNA, the CDR3 is TGTGCCTGTGACACCGTCCCTTCCTACGTTGGGGGGCTGTACACCGATAAACTCATCTTT. It codes for CACDTVPSYVGGLYTDKLIF. J is TRDJ1 and V is TRDV2; 9 bases line up with TRDD2. This CDR3 is built from 20 residues. Per germline, CDR1 GEAIGNYY and CDR2 EKD. V was pared by 0 bases and J by 0 bases, with 16 bases of the junction left unmatched.

This clone rates as large. Other nucleotide sequences in the sample specify the same CDR3. The chain combines TRDV2 with TRDJ1; the D gene is possibly TRDD3 (6 bases). The CDR3 is 14 amino acids. Germline V gene sequence: CDR1 GEAIGNYY, CDR2 EKD. Trimming stripped 0 bases from V and 0 bases from J, with 7 bases between. The CDR3 loop reads CACDTLGHTDKLIF. The CDR3, as DNA: TGTGCCTGTGACACCCTGGGGCACACCGATAAACTCATCTTT.

The V call is TRDV2, the J call TRDJ2; 12 bases are a match to TRDD3. V was clipped by 3 bases and J by 2 bases; unmatched bases: 12. The CDR3 contains 19 residues. Germline V lookup: CDR1 GEAIGNYY, CDR2 EKD. The CDR3 coding sequence is TGTGCCTGTGACCCCATACTGGGGGATACCTTTAGATTGACAGCACAACTCTTCTTT. This gives the protein CACDPILGDTFRLTAQLFF.

The chain uses TRDV2 and TRDJ1; 7 nucleotides match TRDD3. Germline lookup yields CDR1 GEAIGNYY and CDR2 EKD. V lost 3 bases, J lost 4 bases, and 16 bases stayed unmatched. This CDR3 comprises 17 residues. The CDR3 region has the DNA TGTGCCTGTGACCGGCTCCTCCTGGGGGCCCGGGGCGATAAACTCATCTTT. It yields the protein CACDRLLLGARGDKLIF.

The J gene is TRDJ1, the V gene TRDV2; 7 nucleotides line up with TRDD3. With 2 bases clipped from V and 0 bases from J, the junction kept 8 bases outside the gene matches. The CDR3 runs to 16 residues. Germline-derived CDR1 and CDR2 are GEAIGNYY and EKD. CDR3 amino acids: CACDILGGPYTDKLIF. CDR3 coding DNA: TGTGCCTGTGACATTCTTGGGGGACCGTACACCGATAAACTCATCTTT.

V gene TRDV2 combines with J gene TRDJ1; 12 bases align to TRDD3. This CDR3 region has 19 residues. Unmatched junction bases numbered 10, after V lost 0 bases and J lost 0 bases. Looked up from germline, CDR1 is GEAIGNYY and CDR2 is EKD. The CDR3 nucleotides are TGTGCCTGTGACACCGTACGTACTGGGGGATACCGCCACACCGATAAACTCATCTTT. As protein: CACDTVRTGGYRHTDKLIF.

CDR3 DNA: TGTGCCTGTGACACGATACTGGGGGATACGGGAACCGATAAACTCATCTTT. Its translation is CACDTILGDTGTDKLIF. This sequence joins TRDV2 and TRDJ1, with TRDD3 matching 13 bases. Germline V lookup: CDR1 GEAIGNYY, CDR2 EKD. The CDR3 consists of 17 residues. V gave up 1 base and J gave up 2 bases; unmatched junction bases: 6.

Points on this clone: This may stem from a read error, because a much larger clone lies one nucleotide away. V is TRDV2 and J is TRDJ1, with 11 bases lining up with TRDD3. The CDR3 runs 19 residues. Germline V CDR1 and CDR2: GEAIGNYY, EKD. In DNA, the CDR3 is TGTTCCTGTGACACCGTCGAAGGTGGGGGATACGCGGATACCGATAAACTCATCTTT. It codes for CSCDTVEGGGYADTDKLIF.